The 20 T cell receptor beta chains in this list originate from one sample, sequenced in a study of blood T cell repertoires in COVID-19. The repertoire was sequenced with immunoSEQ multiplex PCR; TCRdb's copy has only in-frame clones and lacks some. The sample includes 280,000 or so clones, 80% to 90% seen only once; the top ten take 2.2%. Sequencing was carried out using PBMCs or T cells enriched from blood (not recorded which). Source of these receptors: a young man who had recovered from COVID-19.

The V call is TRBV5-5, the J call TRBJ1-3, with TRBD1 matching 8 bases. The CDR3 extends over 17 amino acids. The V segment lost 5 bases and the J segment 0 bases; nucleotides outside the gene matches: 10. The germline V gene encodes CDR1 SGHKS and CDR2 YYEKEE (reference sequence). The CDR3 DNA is TGTGCCAGCAGTGGGGGGACAGGCGATCTCTCTGGAAACACCATATATTTT. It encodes CASSGGTGDLSGNTIYF. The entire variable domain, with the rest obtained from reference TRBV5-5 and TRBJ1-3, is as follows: DAGVTQSPTHLIKTRGQQVTLRCSPISGHKSVSWYQQVLGQGPQFIFQYYEKEERGRGNFPDRFSARQFPNYSSELNVNALLLGDSALYLCASSGGTGDLSGNTIYFGEGSWLTVV.

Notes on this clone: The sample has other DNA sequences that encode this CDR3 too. The CDR3 DNA reads as TGTGCCAGCAGCCCCGGGACAGGGAAAGGCAATGAGCAGTTCTTC. This sequence encodes CASSPGTGKGNEQFF. The V and J genes are TRBV7-3 and TRBJ2-1; TRBD1 matches 9 bases. Germline V gives CDR1 SGHTA, CDR2 FQGTGA. The V gene end was trimmed by 5 bases and the J gene end by 6 bases; junction bases not matched to a gene: 8. This CDR3 has 15 residues.

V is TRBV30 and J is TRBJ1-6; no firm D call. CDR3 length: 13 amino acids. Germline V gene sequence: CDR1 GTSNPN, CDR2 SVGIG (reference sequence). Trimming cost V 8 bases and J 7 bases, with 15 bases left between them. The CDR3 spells CAAGVHGNSPLHF. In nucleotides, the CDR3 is TGTGCCGCTGGAGTCCATGGGAATTCACCCCTCCACTTT.

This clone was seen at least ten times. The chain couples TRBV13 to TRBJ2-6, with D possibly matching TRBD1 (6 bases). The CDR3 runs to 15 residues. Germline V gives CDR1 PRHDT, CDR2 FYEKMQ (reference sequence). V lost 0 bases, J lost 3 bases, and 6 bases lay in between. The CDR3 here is CASSLGQGGANVLTF. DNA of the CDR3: TGTGCCAGCAGCTTAGGACAGGGTGGGGCCAACGTCCTGACTTTC.

The CDR3 DNA reads TGTGCCAGCAGCTTACAGGGGGCGAACACTGAAGCTTTCTTT. It translates to CASSLQGANTEAFF. The chain links TRBV7-9 to TRBJ1-1; 8 positions agree with TRBD1. CDR1 and CDR2 (germline): SEHNR, FQNEAQ (reference sequence). This CDR3 comprises 14 residues. V lost 2 bases and J lost 1; bases outside the gene matches: 0.

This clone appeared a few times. The chain's CDR3 is CASSLLGRDYGYTF. The CDR3 DNA is TGTGCCAGCTCACTCCTGGGGAGAGACTATGGCTACACCTTC. The chain joins TRBV18 to TRBJ1-2; D is uncertain. V was clipped by 4 bases and J by 3 bases, with 12 bases between them. The CDR3 totals 14 residues. Germline V gives CDR1 KGHSH, CDR2 LQKENI. Full variable domain (missing parts from reference TRBV18 and TRBJ1-2): NAGVMQNPRHLVRRRGQEARLRCSPMKGHSHVYWYRQLPEEGLKFMVYLQKENIIDESGMPKERFSAEFPKEGPSILRIQQVVRGDSAAYFCASSLLGRDYGYTFGSGTRLTVV.

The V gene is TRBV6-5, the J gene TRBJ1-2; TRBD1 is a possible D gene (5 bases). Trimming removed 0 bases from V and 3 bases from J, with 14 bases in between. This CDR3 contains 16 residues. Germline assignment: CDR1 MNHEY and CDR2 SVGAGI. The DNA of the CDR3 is TGTGCCAGCAGTTACTCGTTTGAGAAACAGGACTATGGCTACACCTTC. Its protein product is CASSYSFEKQDYGYTF.

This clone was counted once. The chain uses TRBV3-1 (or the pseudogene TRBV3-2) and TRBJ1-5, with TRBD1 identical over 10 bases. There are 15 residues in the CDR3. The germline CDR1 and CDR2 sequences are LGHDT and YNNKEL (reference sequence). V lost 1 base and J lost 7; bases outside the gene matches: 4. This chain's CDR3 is CASSQGDRGGQPQHF. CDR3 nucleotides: TGTGCCAGCAGCCAAGGGGACAGGGGAGGGCAGCCCCAGCATTTT.

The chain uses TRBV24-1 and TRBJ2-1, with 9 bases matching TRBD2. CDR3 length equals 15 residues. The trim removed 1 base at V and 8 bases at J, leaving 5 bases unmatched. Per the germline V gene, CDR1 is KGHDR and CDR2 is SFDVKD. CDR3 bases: TGTGCCACCAGTGATTTTAGCGGGGGTGGGGATGAGCAGTTCTTC. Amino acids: CATSDFSGGGDEQFF.

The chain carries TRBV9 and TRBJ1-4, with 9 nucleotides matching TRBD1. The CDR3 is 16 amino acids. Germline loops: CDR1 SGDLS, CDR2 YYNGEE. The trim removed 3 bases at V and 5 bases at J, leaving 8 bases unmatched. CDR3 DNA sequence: TGTGCCAGCAGCGAGGGGACAGGGAGAACGAATGAAAAACTGTTTTTT. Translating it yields CASSEGTGRTNEKLFF.

The CDR3 sequence is CASSPDRGGANGYTF. The CDR3 DNA reads TGTGCCAGCAGCCCCGATCGGGGGGGCGCAAATGGCTACACCTTC. The V gene is TRBV7-6, the J gene TRBJ1-2, with D maybe TRBD1 (6 bases). In germline, CDR1 is SGHVS, CDR2 FNYEAQ. The CDR3 is 15 amino acids. V was clipped by 5 bases and J by 6 bases, with 19 bases between them. Full variable domain (outside the CDR3, taken from reference TRBV7-6 and TRBJ1-2): GAGVSQSPRYKVTKRGQDVALRCDPISGHVSLYWYRQALGQGPEFLTYFNYEAQQDKSGLPNDRFSAERPEGSISTLTIQRTEQRDSAMYRCASSPDRGGANGYTFGSGTRLTVV.

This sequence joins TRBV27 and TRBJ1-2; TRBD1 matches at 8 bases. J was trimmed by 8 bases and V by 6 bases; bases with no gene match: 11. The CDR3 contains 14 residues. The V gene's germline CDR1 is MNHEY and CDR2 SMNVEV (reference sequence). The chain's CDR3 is CASRRPGGAEGYTF. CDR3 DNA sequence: TGTGCCAGCAGAAGACCAGGGGGCGCAGAGGGCTACACCTTC.

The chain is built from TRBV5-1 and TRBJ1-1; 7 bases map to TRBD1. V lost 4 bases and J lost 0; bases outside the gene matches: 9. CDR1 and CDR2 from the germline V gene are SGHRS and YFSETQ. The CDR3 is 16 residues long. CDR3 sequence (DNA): TGCGCCAGCAGCACCGATCCCGGGACAGTGAACACTGAAGCTTTCTTT. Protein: CASSTDPGTVNTEAFF.

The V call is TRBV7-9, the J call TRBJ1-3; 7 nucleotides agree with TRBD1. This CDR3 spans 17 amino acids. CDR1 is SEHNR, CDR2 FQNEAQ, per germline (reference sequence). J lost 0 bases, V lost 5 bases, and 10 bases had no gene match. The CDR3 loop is CASSHSRTGLSGNTIYF. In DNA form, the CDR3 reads TGTGCCAGCAGCCATTCTCGGACAGGTCTCTCTGGAAACACCATATATTTT.

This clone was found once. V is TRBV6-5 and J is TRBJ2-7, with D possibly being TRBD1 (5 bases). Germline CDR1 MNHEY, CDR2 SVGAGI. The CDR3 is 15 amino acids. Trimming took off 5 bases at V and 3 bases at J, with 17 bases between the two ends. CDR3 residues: CASSKQSGRDYEQYF. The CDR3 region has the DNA TGTGCCAGCAGTAAGCAATCGGGCAGGGACTACGAGCAGTACTTC.

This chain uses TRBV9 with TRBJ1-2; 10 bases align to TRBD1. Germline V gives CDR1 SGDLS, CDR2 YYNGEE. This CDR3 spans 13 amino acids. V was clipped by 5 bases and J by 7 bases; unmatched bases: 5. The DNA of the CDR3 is TGTGCCAGCAGTGGGACAGGGGCTGTTGGCTACACCTTC. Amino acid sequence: CASSGTGAVGYTF.

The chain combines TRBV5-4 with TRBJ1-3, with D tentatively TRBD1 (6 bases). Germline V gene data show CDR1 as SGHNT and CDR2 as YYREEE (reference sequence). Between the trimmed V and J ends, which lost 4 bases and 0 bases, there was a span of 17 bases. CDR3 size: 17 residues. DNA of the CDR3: TGTGCCAGCAGCCCGTCGGCTATGGGGGCCTCTGGAAACACCATATATTTT. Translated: CASSPSAMGASGNTIYF.

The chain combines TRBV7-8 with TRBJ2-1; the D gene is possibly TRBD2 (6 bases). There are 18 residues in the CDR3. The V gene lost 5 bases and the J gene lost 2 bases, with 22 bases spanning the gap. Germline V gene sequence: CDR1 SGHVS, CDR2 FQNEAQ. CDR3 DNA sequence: TGTGCCAGCAGCCCGTTAGAATCGGCGGGGAGGCCCTACAATGAGCAGTTCTTC. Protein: CASSPLESAGRPYNEQFF.

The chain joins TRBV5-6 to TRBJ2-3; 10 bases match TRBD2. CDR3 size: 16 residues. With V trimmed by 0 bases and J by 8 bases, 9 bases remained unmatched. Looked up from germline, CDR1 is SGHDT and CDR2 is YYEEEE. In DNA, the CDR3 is TGTGCCAGCAGCTTGGTTTGGAGCGGGGGGGCTGGTACGCAGTATTTT. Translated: CASSLVWSGGAGTQYF.

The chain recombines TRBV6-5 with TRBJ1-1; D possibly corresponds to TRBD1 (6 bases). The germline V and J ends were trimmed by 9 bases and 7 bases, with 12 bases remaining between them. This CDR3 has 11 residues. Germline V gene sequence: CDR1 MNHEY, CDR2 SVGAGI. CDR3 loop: CASHGQHEAFF. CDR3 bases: TGTGCCAGTCATGGACAGCATGAAGCTTTCTTT.